This TCR beta chain was observed in a study of T cells after yellow fever vaccination. A note on this clonotype: Its antigen is still unknown.

Broader study findings: A limited proportion of clonotypes was detected within both the CD4 and CD8 compartments. Weaker, the secondary response peaked sooner, at day 5 versus 15. Sorted repertoires could include abundant contaminating clonotypes from bulk cells.

TCRdb re-analysed the 5' RACE reads in MiXCR, keeping a single row per CDR3 protein. The repertoire consists of hundreds of thousands of distinct CDR3 sequences, with about a sixth occurring once and the leading ten covering roughly 17%. The material sequenced was PBMCs, taken about 5 days after the first yellow fever vaccination. The receptor comes from a man aged 18-30 years who received the YFV17D yellow fever vaccine.

The DNA for the CDR3 is TGCAGTGCTAGAGATCCAGGGGGAAGCAATCAGCCCCAGCATTTT. Its protein is CSARDPGGSNQPQHF. The chain links TRBV20-1 to TRBJ1-5; 7 bases are a match to TRBD1. V was pared by 0 bases and J by 1 base, with 3 bases of the junction left unmatched. This CDR3 contains 15 residues. In germline, CDR1 is DFQATT, CDR2 SNEGSKA (reference sequence).